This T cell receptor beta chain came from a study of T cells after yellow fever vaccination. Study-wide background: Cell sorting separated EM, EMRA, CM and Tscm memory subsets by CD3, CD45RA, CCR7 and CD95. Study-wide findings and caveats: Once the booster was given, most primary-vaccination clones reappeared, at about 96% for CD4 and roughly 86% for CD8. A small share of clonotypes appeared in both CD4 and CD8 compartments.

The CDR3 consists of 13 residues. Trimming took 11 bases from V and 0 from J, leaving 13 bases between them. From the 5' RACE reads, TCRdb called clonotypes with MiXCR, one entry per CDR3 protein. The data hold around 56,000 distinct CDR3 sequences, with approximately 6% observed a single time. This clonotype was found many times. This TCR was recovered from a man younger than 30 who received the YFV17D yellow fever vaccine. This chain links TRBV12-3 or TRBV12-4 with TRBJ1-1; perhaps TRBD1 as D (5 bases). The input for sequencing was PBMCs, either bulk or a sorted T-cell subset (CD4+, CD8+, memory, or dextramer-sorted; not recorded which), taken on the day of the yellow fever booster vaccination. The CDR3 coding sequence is TGTGCCGTGAGCGGGGGAATGAACACTGAAGCTTTCTTT. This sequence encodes CAVSGGMNTEAFF.